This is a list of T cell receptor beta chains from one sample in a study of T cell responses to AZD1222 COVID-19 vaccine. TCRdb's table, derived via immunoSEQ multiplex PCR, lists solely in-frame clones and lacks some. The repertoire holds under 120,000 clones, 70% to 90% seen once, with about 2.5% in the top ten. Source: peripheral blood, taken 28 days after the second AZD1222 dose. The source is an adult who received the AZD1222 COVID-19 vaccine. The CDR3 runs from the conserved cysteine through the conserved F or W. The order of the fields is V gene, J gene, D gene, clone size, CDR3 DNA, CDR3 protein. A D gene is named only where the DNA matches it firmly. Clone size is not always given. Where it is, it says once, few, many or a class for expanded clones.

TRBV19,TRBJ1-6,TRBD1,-,TGTGCCAGTAGTTCGGACAGGGGGCACAATTCACCCCTCCACTTT,CASSSDRGHNSPLHF
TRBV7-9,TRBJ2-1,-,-,TGTGCCAGCAGCTTAAGTGATGAGCAGTTCTTC,CASSLSDEQFF
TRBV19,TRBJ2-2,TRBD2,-,TGTGCCAGTAGTATAGGTGGACTAGCGGCGAACACCGGGGAGCTGTTTTTT,CASSIGGLAANTGELFF
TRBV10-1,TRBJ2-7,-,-,TGCGCCAGCAGTGAGCCGGGGCGATCGGACGAGCAGTACTTC,CASSEPGRSDEQYF
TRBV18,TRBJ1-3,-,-,TGTGCCAGCTCACCGCGTGACACCATCTCTGGAAACACCATATATTTT,CASSPRDTISGNTIYF
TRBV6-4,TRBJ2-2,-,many,TGTGCCAGCAGTGAGCAGGATACCGGGGAGCTGTTTTTT,CASSEQDTGELFF
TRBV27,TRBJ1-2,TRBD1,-,TGTGCCAGCAAGAAGAGACAGGGTAACTATGGCTACACCTTC,CASKKRQGNYGYTF
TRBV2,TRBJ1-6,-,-,TGTGCCAGCAGTGAAGCAGGGAGCTATAATTCACCCCTCCACTTT,CASSEAGSYNSPLHF
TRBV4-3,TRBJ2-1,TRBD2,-,TGCGCCAGCAGCCCGGGGACTAGCGGCAGGGGGCGGTTCTTC,CASSPGTSGRGRFF
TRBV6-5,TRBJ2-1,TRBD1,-,TGTGCCAGCAGTCGACAGGGGATCTCCTACAATGAGCAGTTCTTC,CASSRQGISYNEQFF
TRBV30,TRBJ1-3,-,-,TGTGCCACGCAACCAGGAAACACCATATATTTT,CATQPGNTIYF
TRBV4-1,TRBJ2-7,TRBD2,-,TGCGCCAGCAGACTTATTCTAGCGGACGACTACGAGCAGTACTTC,CASRLILADDYEQYF
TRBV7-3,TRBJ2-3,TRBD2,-,TGTGCCAGCAGCTTAAGACCTAGCGGGACAGATACGCAGTATTTT,CASSLRPSGTDTQYF
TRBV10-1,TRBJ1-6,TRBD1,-,TGCGCCAGCAGTGGAGGGACAGGCCCTAATTCACCCCTCCACTTT,CASSGGTGPNSPLHF
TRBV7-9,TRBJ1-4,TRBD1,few,TGTGCCAGCAGTTCCGGGACAGCTCTCCTTCTTAATGAAAAACTGTTTTTT,CASSSGTALLLNEKLFF
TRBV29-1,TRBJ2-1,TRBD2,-,TGCAGCGTCCCTAAAGCGGGAGGGTCCAACAATGAGCAGTTCTTC,CSVPKAGGSNNEQFF
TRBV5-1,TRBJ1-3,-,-,TGCGCCAGCAGCTTGGTAACTGGCTCTGGAAACACCATATATTTT,CASSLVTGSGNTIYF
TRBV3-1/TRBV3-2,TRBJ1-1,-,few,TGTGCCAGCAGCCATGGGGGGCGGATGAACACTGAAGCTTTCTTT,CASSHGGRMNTEAFF
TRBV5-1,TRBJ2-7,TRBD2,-,TGCGCCAGCAGCTTGGCCCCAGCGGGAGTCCACGAGCAGTACTTC,CASSLAPAGVHEQYF
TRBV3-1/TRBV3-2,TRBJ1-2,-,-,TGTGCCAGCAGCCAAGATCTGACAGGCTATTATGGCTACACCTTC,CASSQDLTGYYGYTF
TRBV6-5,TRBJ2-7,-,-,TGTGCCAGCAGTCGGGGTGCCTACGAGCAGTACTTC,CASSRGAYEQYF
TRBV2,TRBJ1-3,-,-,TGTGCCAGCAGGGCGGGACGGAACTCTGGAAACACCATATATTTT,CASRAGRNSGNTIYF
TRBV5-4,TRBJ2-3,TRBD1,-,TGTGCCAGCAGCGTGGACAGGGGGCGGGTAGATACGCAGTATTTT,CASSVDRGRVDTQYF
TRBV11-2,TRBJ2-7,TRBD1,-,TGTGCCAGCAGCTTGGGACAGGGGGGTGGATTCGAGCAGTACTTC,CASSLGQGGGFEQYF
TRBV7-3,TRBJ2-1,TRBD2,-,TGTGCCAGCAGCAAAGCGGGAGGGCTGGGGAATGAGCAGTTCTTC,CASSKAGGLGNEQFF
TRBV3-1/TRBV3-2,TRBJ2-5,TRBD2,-,TGTGCCAGCAGCCATTTCGGGGTAGCGGGGCCGTACCAAGAGACCCAGTACTTC,CASSHFGVAGPYQETQYF
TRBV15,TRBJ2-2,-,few,TGTGCCACCAGCTCACCCCAGGGTCTCGGGGAGCTGTTTTTT,CATSSPQGLGELFF
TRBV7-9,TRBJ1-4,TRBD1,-,TGTGCCAGTACAGGGGGCCATGAAAAACTGTTTTTT,CASTGGHEKLFF
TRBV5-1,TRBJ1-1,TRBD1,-,TGCGCCAGCAGCTTAGGGACAGGGAACACTGAAGCTTTCTTT,CASSLGTGNTEAFF
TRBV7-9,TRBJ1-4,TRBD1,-,TGTGCCAGCAGCTCCGACAGGGGGCTCAATGAAAAACTGTTTTTT,CASSSDRGLNEKLFF
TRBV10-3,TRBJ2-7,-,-,TGTGCCATCAGTGAGTCAGACAAGAACTACGAGCAGTACTTC,CAISESDKNYEQYF
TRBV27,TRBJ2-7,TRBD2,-,TGTGCCAGCAGAATGGGGGGGTCTATCTACGAGCAGTACTTC,CASRMGGSIYEQYF
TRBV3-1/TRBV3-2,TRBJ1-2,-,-,TGTGCCAGCAGCCAAAGTGGTGGCGGCTACACCTTC,CASSQSGGGYTF
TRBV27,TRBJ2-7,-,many,TGTGCCAGCAGTCTAACCTACGAGCAGTACTTC,CASSLTYEQYF
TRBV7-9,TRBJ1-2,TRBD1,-,TGTGCCAGCAGCTCCCGGGGACAGGGGCATGGCTACACCTTC,CASSSRGQGHGYTF
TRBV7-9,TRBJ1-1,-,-,TGTGCCAGCAGTCGCGGGACGGTAAACACTGAAGCTTTCTTT,CASSRGTVNTEAFF
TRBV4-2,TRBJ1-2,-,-,TGTGCCAGCAGCCACAATCATAAACAGGGATTCGGCTATGGCTACACCTTC,CASSHNHKQGFGYGYTF